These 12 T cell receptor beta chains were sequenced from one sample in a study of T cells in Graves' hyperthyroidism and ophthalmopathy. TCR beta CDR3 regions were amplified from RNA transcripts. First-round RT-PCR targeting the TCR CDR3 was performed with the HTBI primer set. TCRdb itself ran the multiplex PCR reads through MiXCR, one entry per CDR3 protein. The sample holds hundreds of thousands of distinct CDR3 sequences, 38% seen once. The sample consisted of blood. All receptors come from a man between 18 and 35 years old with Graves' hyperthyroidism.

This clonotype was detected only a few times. CDR3 sequence reads: CASSVDPGGQGSPLHF. The CDR3 DNA sequence: TGTGCCAGCAGCGTAGACCCCGGGGGGCAAGGTTCACCCCTCCACTTT. This chain links TRBV9 with TRBJ1-6, with a possible D match to TRBD1 (6 bases). Trimming removed 0 bases from V and 9 bases from J, with 16 bases in between. CDR3 length: 16 residues. Germline assignment: CDR1 SGDLS and CDR2 YYNGEE.

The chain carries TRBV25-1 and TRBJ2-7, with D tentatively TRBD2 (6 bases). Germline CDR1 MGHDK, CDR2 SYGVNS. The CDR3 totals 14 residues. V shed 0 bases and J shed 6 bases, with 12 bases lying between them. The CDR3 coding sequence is TGTGCCAGCAGTGAATATATATTCGGGGGCGAGCAGTACTTC. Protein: CASSEYIFGGEQYF.

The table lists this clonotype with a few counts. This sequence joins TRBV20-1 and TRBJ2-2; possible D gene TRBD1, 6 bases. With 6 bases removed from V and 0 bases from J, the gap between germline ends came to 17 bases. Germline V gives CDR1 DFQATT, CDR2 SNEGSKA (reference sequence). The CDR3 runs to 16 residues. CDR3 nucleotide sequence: TGCAGTGCACATGGGTCCGCAGGGGCGAACACCGGGGAGCTGTTTTTT. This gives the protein CSAHGSAGANTGELFF.

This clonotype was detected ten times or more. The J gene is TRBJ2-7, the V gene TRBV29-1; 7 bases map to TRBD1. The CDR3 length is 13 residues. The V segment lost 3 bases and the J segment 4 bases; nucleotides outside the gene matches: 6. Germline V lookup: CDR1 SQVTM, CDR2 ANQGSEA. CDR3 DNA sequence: TGCAGCGTTGAGCAGGGGGTCGGATACGAGCAGTACTTC. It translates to CSVEQGVGYEQYF.

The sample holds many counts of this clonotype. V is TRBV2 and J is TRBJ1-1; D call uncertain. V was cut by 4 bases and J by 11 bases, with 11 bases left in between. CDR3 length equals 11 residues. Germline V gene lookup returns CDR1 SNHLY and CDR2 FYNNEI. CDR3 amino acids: CASSASYRAFF. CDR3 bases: TGTGCCAGCAGTGCATCTTATCGGGCTTTCTTT.

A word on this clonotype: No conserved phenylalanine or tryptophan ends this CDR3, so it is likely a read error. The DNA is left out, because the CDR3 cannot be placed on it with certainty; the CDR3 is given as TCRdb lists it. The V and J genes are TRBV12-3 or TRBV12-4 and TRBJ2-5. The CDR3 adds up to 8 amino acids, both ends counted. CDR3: CASSLAYS.

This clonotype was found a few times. The CDR3 protein is CASSLEAEPGEKLFF. In DNA, the CDR3 is TGTGCCAGCAGCTTAGAGGCGGAGCCTGGTGAAAAACTGTTTTTT. J is TRBJ1-4 and V is TRBV7-6; D not resolved. V lost 1 base and J lost 7, with 13 bases in between. The germline gives CDR1 SGHVS, CDR2 FNYEAQ. The CDR3 extends over 15 amino acids.

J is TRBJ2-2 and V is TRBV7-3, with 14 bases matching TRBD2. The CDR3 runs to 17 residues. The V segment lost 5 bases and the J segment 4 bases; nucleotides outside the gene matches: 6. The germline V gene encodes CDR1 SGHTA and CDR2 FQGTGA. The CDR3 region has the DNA TGTGCCAGCAGCCCCGGACTAGCGGGGGGCTTCACCGGGGAGCTGTTTTTT. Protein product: CASSPGLAGGFTGELFF.

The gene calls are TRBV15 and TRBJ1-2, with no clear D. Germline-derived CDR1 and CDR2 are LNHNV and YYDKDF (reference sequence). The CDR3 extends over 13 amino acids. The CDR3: CTLWPDRPDGYTF. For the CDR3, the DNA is TGTACCCTATGGCCAGATCGCCCCGATGGCTACACCTTC.

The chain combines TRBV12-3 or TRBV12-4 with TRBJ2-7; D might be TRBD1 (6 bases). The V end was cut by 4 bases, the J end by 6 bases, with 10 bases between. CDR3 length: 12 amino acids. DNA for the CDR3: TGTGCCAGCAGTTATGCAGGGGCCGAGCAGTACTTC. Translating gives CASSYAGAEQYF.

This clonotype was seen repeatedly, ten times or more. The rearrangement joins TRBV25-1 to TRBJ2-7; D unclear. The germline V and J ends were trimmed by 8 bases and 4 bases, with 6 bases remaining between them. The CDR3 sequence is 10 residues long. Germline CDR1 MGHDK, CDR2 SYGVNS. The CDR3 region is CASGMYEQYF. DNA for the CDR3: TGTGCCAGCGGAATGTACGAGCAGTACTTC.

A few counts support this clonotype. CDR3 DNA: TGCAGCGTCGCAGGGTCCGGGGAGCTGTTTTTT. Amino acids: CSVAGSGELFF. The chain is built from TRBV29-1 and TRBJ2-2; perhaps TRBD1 as D (5 bases). Per the germline V gene, CDR1 is SQVTM and CDR2 is ANQGSEA. The CDR3 spans 11 residues. Trimming took off 6 bases at V and 6 bases at J, with 8 bases between the two ends.